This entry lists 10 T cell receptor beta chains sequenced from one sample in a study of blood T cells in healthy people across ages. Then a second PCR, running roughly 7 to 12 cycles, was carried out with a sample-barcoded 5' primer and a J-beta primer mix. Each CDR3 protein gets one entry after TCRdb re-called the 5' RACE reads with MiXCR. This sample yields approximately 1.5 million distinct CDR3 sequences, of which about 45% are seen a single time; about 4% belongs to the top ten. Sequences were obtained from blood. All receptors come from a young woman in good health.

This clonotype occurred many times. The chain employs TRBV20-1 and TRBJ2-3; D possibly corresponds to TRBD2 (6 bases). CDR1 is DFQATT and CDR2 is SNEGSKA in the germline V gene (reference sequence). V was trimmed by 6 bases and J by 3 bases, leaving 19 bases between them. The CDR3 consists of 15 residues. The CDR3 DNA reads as TGCAGTGCCTATCTCTTGGTAGCGGAAACAGATACGCAGTATTTT. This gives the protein CSAYLLVAETDTQYF.

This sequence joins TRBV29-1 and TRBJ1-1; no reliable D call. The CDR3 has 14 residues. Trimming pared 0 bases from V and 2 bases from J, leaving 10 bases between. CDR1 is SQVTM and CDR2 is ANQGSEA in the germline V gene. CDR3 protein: CSVEDTGRNTEAFF. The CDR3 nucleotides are TGCAGCGTTGAAGATACGGGCCGAAACACTGAAGCTTTCTTT.

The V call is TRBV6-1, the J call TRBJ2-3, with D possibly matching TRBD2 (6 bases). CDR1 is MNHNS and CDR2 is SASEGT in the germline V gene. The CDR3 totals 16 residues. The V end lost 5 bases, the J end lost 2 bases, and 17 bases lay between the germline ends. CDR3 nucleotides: TGTGCCAGCAGTCGAAAGCACTGGAGGGACACAGATACGCAGTATTTT. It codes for CASSRKHWRDTDTQYF.

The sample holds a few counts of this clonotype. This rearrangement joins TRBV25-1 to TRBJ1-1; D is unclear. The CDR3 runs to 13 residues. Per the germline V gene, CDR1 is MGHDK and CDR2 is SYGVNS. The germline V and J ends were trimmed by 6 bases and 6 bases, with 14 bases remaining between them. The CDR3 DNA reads TGTGCCAGCAGCCCCTACCTAGTGGCTGAAGCTTTCTTT. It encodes CASSPYLVAEAFF.

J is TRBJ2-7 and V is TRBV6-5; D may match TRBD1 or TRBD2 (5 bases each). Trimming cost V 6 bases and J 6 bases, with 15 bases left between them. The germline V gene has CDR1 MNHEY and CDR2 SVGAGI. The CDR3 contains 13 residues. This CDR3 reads CASRDYRGSEQYF. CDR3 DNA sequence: TGTGCCAGCAGAGACTACCGGGGCAGCGAGCAGTACTTC.

The chain's CDR3 is CASSRAGIEIQYF. In DNA form, the CDR3 reads TGCGCCAGCAGCAGGGCAGGCATAGAGATCCAGTACTTC. The chain has TRBV4-1 and TRBJ2-7; D uncertain. The germline V and J ends were trimmed by 5 bases and 10 bases, with 18 bases remaining between them. The CDR3 loop spans 13 amino acids. Germline CDR1 and CDR2: MGHRA and YSYEKL.

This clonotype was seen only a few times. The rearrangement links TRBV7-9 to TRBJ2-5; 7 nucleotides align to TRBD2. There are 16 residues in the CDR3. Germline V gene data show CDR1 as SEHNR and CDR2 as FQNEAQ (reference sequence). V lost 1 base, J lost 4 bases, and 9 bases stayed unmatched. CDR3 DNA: TGTGCCAGCAGCTTAGGCGGGGGACTTAGCGGAGAGACCCAGTACTTC. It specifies CASSLGGGLSGETQYF.

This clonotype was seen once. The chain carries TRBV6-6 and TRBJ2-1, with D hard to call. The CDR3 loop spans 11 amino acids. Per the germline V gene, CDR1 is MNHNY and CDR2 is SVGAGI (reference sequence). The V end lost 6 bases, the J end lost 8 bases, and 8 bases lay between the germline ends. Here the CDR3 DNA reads TGTGCCAGCAGCAACCGGCATGAGCAGTTCTTC. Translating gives CASSNRHEQFF.

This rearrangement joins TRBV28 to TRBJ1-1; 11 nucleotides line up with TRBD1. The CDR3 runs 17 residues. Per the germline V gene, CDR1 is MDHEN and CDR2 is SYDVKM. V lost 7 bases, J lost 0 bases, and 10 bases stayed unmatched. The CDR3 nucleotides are TGTGCCAGCACCAGGACAGGGGGCTTCGTTATGAACACTGAAGCTTTCTTT. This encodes CASTRTGGFVMNTEAFF.

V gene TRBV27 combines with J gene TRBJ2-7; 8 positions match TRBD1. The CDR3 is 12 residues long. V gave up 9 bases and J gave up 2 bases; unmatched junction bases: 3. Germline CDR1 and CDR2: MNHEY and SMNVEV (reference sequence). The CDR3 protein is CASFRGPYEQYF. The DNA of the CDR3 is TGTGCCAGTTTCAGGGGGCCCTACGAGCAGTACTTC.